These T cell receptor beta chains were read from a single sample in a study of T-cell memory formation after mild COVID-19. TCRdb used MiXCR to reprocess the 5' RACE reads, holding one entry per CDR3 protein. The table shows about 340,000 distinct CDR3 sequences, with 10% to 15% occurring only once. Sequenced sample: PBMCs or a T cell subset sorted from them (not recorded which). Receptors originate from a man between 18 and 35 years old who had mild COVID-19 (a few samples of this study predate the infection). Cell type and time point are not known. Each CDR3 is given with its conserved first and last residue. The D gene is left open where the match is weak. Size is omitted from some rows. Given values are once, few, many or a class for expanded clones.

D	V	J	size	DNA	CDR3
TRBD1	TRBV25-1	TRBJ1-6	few	TGTGCCAGCAGACTTGACAGGGGGGGAGGAGGGTATAATTCACCCCTCCACTTT	CASRLDRGGGGYNSPLHF
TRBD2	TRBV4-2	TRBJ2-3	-	TGTGCCAGCAACCCTAGCGGGGGCACAGATACGCAGTATTTT	CASNPSGGTDTQYF
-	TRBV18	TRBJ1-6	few	TGTGCCAGCTCACCGGGGGCCGCCCATTCACCCCTCCACTTT	CASSPGAAHSPLHF
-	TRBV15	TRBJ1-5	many	TGTGCCACCAGCAGAGATCAGAATCAGCCCCAGCATTTT	CATSRDQNQPQHF
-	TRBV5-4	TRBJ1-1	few	TGTGCCAGCAGCTTGCCAACGAGGGGGGTCACTGAAGCTTTCTTT	CASSLPTRGVTEAFF
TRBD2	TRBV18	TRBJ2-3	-	TGTGCCAGCTCACCACGTTGGAGGGACCCACTAGCGGGGGGGACAGATACGCAGTATTTT	CASSPRWRDPLAGGTDTQYF
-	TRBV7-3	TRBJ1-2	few	TGTGCCAGCAGTTCCAGCTACTCCTATGGCTACACCTTC	CASSSSYSYGYTF
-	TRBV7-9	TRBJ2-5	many	TGTGCCAGCAGCACCCTAAGGAGTAGGCAGGGAGGACAAGAGACCCAGTACTTC	CASSTLRSRQGGQETQYF
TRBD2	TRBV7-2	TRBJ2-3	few	TGTGCCAGCAGCTTAGATAGAGCGGGGGGCCCTCAGCCTAGCACAGATACGCAGTATTTT	CASSLDRAGGPQPSTDTQYF
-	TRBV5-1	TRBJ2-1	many	TGCGCCAGCAGGACCCAGGGGGGCAATGAGCAGTTCTTC	CASRTQGGNEQFF